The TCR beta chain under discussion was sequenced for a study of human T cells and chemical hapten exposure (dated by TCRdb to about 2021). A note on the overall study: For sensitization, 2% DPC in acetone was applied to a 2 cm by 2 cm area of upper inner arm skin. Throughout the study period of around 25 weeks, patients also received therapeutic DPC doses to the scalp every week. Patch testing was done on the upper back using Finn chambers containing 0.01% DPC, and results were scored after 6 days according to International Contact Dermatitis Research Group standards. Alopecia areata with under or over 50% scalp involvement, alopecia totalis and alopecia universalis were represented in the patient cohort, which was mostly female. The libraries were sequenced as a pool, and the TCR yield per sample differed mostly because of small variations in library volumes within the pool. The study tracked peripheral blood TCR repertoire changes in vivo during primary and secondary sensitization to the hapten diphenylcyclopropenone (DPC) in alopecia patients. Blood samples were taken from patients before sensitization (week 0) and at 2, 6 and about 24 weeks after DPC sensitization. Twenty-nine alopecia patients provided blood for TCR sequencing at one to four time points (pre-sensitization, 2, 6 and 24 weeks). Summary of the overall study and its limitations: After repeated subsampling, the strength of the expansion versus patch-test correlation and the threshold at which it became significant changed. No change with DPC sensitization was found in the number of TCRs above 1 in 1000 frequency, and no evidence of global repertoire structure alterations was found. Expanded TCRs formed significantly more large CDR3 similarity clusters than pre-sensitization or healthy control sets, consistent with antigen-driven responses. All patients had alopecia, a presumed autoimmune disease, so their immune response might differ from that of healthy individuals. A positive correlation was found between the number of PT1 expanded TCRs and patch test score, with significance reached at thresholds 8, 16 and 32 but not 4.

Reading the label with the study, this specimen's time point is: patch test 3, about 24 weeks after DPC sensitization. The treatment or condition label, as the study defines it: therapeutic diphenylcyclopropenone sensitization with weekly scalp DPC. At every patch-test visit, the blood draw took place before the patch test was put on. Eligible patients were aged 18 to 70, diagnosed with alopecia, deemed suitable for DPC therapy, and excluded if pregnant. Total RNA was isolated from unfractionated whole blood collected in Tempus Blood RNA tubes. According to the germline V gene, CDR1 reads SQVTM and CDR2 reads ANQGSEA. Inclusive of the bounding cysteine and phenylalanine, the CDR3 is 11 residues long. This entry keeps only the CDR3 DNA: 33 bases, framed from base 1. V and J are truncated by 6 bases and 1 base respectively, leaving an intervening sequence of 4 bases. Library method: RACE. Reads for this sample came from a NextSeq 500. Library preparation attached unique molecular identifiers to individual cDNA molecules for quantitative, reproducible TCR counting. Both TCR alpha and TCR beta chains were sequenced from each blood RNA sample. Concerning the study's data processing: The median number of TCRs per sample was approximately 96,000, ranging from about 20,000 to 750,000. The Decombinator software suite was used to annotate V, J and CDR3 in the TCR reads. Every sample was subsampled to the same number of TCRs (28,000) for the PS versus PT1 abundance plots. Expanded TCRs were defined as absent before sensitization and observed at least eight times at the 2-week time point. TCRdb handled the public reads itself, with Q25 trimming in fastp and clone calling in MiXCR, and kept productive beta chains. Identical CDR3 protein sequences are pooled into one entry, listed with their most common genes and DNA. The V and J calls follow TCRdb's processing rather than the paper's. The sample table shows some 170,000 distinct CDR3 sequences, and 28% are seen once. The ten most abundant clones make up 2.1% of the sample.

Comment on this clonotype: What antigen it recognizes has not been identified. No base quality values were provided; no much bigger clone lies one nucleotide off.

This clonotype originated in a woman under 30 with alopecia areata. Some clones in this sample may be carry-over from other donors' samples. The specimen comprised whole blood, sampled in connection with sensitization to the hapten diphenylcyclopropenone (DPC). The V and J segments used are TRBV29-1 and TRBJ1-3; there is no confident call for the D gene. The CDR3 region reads CSVDSGNTIYF. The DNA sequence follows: TGCAGCGTCGATTCTGGAAACACCATATATTTT.